The T cell receptor beta chain under discussion was sequenced for a study of control samples from healthy donors and cancer patients. V lost 7 bases and J lost 8, with 14 bases in between. The CDR3 is made up of 13 amino acids. Germline loops: CDR1 LNHDA, CDR2 SQIVND (reference sequence). The table lists this clone with a few counts. Assay used: immunoSEQ multiplex PCR; TCRdb lists only in-frame clones, some missing. The table has about 38,000 clones, more than 70% seen once; the top ten hold roughly 21%. The sequence derives from an older woman with lung cancer. Sequencing was carried out using PBMCs. This chain uses TRBV19 with TRBJ1-4; no reliable D call. CDR3 DNA sequence: TGTGCCAGTACCCAGGACCTGGGGGAAAAACTGTTTTTT. Encoded protein: CASTQDLGEKLFF.